This is a list of T cell receptor beta chains from one sample in a study of CD8 T cells in ankylosing spondylitis. MiXCR, applied by TCRdb to the 5' RACE reads, yields one record per CDR3 protein. This sample yields hundreds of thousands of distinct CDR3 sequences, of which roughly 20% are seen a single time; 3.5% belongs to the top ten. Sequences were obtained from blood, either unsorted or a sorted T cell fraction (not recorded which). These receptors originate from a female donor with ankylosing spondylitis or in good health (not recorded which). CDR3s include the opening cysteine and the closing phenylalanine or tryptophan. D genes are given only for firm matches. Clone sizes are given selectively: once, few, many, or a class where the clone is expanded.

v_call: TRBV6-1
j_call: TRBJ2-1
clone_size: few
cdr3_length: 15
d_call: TRBD2
cdr3_aa: CASFSTSQANNEQFF
cdr3_nt: TGTGCCAGTTTTTCGACTAGCCAGGCGAACAATGAGCAGTTCTTC

v_call: TRBV5-1
j_call: TRBJ2-7
clone_size: few
cdr3_length: 13
d_call: -
cdr3_aa: CASSWDGTYEQYF
cdr3_nt: TGCGCCAGCAGCTGGGACGGAACCTACGAGCAGTACTTC

v_call: TRBV29-1
j_call: TRBJ2-5
clone_size: few
cdr3_length: 12
d_call: TRBD2
cdr3_aa: CSVLAGVETQYF
cdr3_nt: TGCAGCGTACTAGCGGGAGTTGAGACCCAGTACTTC

v_call: TRBV7-2
j_call: TRBJ1-2
clone_size: -
cdr3_length: 14
d_call: TRBD1
cdr3_aa: CASSSSDRVAGYTF
cdr3_nt: TGTGCCAGCAGCTCGTCGGACAGGGTAGCTGGCTACACCTTC

v_call: TRBV20-1
j_call: TRBJ2-4
clone_size: -
cdr3_length: 17
d_call: -
cdr3_aa: CSASGQRPGPRGDIQYF
cdr3_nt: TGCAGTGCTAGTGGACAAAGACCGGGACCAAGAGGGGACATTCAGTACTTC

v_call: TRBV12-3/TRBV12-4
j_call: TRBJ2-1
clone_size: -
cdr3_length: 15
d_call: -
cdr3_aa: CASSLDMTGPGEQFF
cdr3_nt: TGTGCCAGCAGTTTAGATATGACGGGTCCCGGTGAGCAGTTCTTC

v_call: TRBV12-3/TRBV12-4
j_call: TRBJ2-5
clone_size: many
cdr3_length: 14
d_call: -
cdr3_aa: CASSLGQVQETQYF
cdr3_nt: TGTGCCAGCAGTTTAGGGCAGGTCCAAGAGACCCAGTACTTC

v_call: TRBV6-5
j_call: TRBJ2-1
clone_size: few
cdr3_length: 19
d_call: -
cdr3_aa: CASSSPKGLAGSSYNEQFF
cdr3_nt: TGTGCCAGCAGTTCTCCTAAAGGACTGGCGGGAAGCTCCTACAATGAGCAGTTCTTC

v_call: TRBV6-2/TRBV6-3
j_call: TRBJ2-7
clone_size: -
cdr3_length: 14
d_call: -
cdr3_aa: CASNPDGFSYEQYF
cdr3_nt: TGTGCCAGCAACCCGGACGGATTCTCCTACGAGCAGTACTTC

v_call: TRBV7-8
j_call: TRBJ2-3
clone_size: -
cdr3_length: 15
d_call: -
cdr3_aa: CASSLPGSGADTQYF
cdr3_nt: TGTGCCAGCAGCTTACCCGGGAGTGGGGCAGATACGCAGTATTTT

v_call: TRBV20-1
j_call: TRBJ2-5
clone_size: few
cdr3_length: 16
d_call: TRBD2
cdr3_aa: CSASRGGRFYQETQYF
cdr3_nt: TGCAGTGCTAGTCGAGGCGGGAGGTTCTACCAAGAGACCCAGTACTTC

v_call: TRBV6-2/TRBV6-3
j_call: TRBJ2-5
clone_size: -
cdr3_length: 13
d_call: TRBD1
cdr3_aa: CASMRGPVETQYF
cdr3_nt: TGTGCCAGCATGAGGGGGCCGGTGGAGACCCAGTACTTC

v_call: TRBV6-1
j_call: TRBJ1-4
clone_size: few
cdr3_length: 14
d_call: -
cdr3_aa: CASSRGWEAEKLFF
cdr3_nt: TGTGCCAGCAGTCGCGGTTGGGAGGCTGAAAAACTGTTTTTT

v_call: TRBV20-1
j_call: TRBJ1-2
clone_size: many
cdr3_length: 11
d_call: TRBD1
cdr3_aa: CSASTGDGYTF
cdr3_nt: TGCAGTGCCTCGACAGGGGATGGCTACACCTTC

v_call: TRBV7-2
j_call: TRBJ2-7
clone_size: few
cdr3_length: 13
d_call: TRBD2
cdr3_aa: CASSPRTSGSAYF
cdr3_nt: TGTGCCAGCAGTCCTAGGACTAGCGGGAGTGCTTACTTC

v_call: TRBV6-1
j_call: TRBJ2-7
clone_size: many
cdr3_length: 14
d_call: TRBD1
cdr3_aa: CASSLRPRGLEQYF
cdr3_nt: TGTGCCAGCAGTCTAAGGCCCAGGGGGCTGGAGCAGTACTTC

v_call: TRBV7-2
j_call: TRBJ2-4
clone_size: -
cdr3_length: 14
d_call: -
cdr3_aa: CASSSGPHGGWQYF
cdr3_nt: TGTGCCAGCAGCTCGGGACCCCATGGGGGTTGGCAGTACTTC

v_call: TRBV10-3
j_call: TRBJ2-5
clone_size: few
cdr3_length: 13
d_call: TRBD1
cdr3_aa: CAITRDRGETQYF
cdr3_nt: TGTGCCATCACCCGAGACAGGGGAGAGACCCAGTACTTC

v_call: TRBV20-1
j_call: TRBJ2-3
clone_size: once
cdr3_length: 17
d_call: TRBD1
cdr3_aa: CSASAFQTGVRSDTQYF
cdr3_nt: TGCAGTGCTTCGGCATTCCAGACAGGGGTGCGATCGGATACGCAGTATTTT

v_call: TRBV20-1
j_call: TRBJ2-3
clone_size: -
cdr3_length: 14
d_call: -
cdr3_aa: CSASGLNWRDTQYF
cdr3_nt: TGCAGTGCCAGCGGGTTAAACTGGAGAGATACGCAGTATTTT

v_call: TRBV7-2
j_call: TRBJ2-1
clone_size: few
cdr3_length: 15
d_call: TRBD1
cdr3_aa: CASSLDRGHYNEQFF
cdr3_nt: TGTGCCAGCAGCCTGGACAGGGGGCATTACAATGAGCAGTTCTTC

v_call: TRBV20-1
j_call: TRBJ2-1
clone_size: few
cdr3_length: 16
d_call: -
cdr3_aa: CSARDLVRGAVYEQFF
cdr3_nt: TGCAGTGCTAGAGATTTGGTTCGAGGGGCCGTCTATGAGCAGTTCTTC

v_call: TRBV2
j_call: TRBJ2-7
clone_size: -
cdr3_length: 13
d_call: -
cdr3_aa: CASRVDSYYEQYF
cdr3_nt: TGTGCCAGCAGGGTGGACAGTTACTACGAGCAGTACTTC

v_call: TRBV20-1
j_call: TRBJ2-3
clone_size: -
cdr3_length: 11
d_call: -
cdr3_aa: CSGEITDTQYF
cdr3_nt: TGCAGCGGGGAAATCACAGATACGCAGTATTTT

v_call: TRBV20-1
j_call: TRBJ2-1
clone_size: few
cdr3_length: 17
d_call: TRBD2
cdr3_aa: CSAVPPRLAGLHNEQFF
cdr3_nt: TGCAGTGCCGTCCCCCCGAGACTAGCGGGATTACACAATGAGCAGTTCTTC

v_call: TRBV20-1
j_call: TRBJ2-7
clone_size: few
cdr3_length: 14
d_call: -
cdr3_aa: CSANGGSIDYEQYF
cdr3_nt: TGCAGTGCAAACGGGGGTTCAATCGACTACGAGCAGTACTTC

v_call: TRBV6-1
j_call: TRBJ2-1
clone_size: few
cdr3_length: 14
d_call: -
cdr3_aa: CASSEAWAGNEQFF
cdr3_nt: TGTGCCAGCAGTGAAGCCTGGGCGGGGAATGAGCAGTTCTTC

v_call: TRBV20-1
j_call: TRBJ1-1
clone_size: -
cdr3_length: 14
d_call: TRBD1
cdr3_aa: CSASWDRGLTEAFF
cdr3_nt: TGCAGTGCTAGCTGGGACAGGGGGCTCACTGAAGCTTTCTTT

v_call: TRBV11-1
j_call: TRBJ2-3
clone_size: -
cdr3_length: 18
d_call: TRBD2
cdr3_aa: CASSLPRTSGRGTDTQYF
cdr3_nt: TGTGCCAGCAGCTTACCGAGGACTAGCGGGAGGGGCACAGATACGCAGTATTTT

v_call: TRBV20-1
j_call: TRBJ2-1
clone_size: -
cdr3_length: 16
d_call: TRBD2
cdr3_aa: CSARPLAGVSYNEQFF
cdr3_nt: TGCAGTGCTAGACCCCTAGCGGGAGTTAGCTACAATGAGCAGTTCTTC

v_call: TRBV20-1
j_call: TRBJ2-7
clone_size: few
cdr3_length: 14
d_call: TRBD1
cdr3_aa: CSASYRTGGYEQYF
cdr3_nt: TGCAGTGCTTCGTACCGGACAGGGGGATACGAGCAGTACTTC

v_call: TRBV20-1
j_call: TRBJ2-2
clone_size: -
cdr3_length: 12
d_call: -
cdr3_aa: CSARGGAGELFF
cdr3_nt: TGCAGTGCTAGAGGGGGGGCCGGGGAGCTGTTTTTT

v_call: TRBV9
j_call: TRBJ2-2
clone_size: -
cdr3_length: 16
d_call: TRBD2
cdr3_aa: CASSVASSGYTGELFF
cdr3_nt: TGTGCCAGCAGCGTAGCTTCTAGCGGGTACACCGGGGAGCTGTTTTTT

v_call: TRBV20-1
j_call: TRBJ2-7
clone_size: -
cdr3_length: 16
d_call: TRBD2
cdr3_aa: CSAQQARLAGGKEQYF
cdr3_nt: TGCAGTGCACAACAGGCGCGCCTAGCGGGAGGGAAGGAGCAGTACTTC

v_call: TRBV20-1
j_call: TRBJ2-3
clone_size: -
cdr3_length: 14
d_call: -
cdr3_aa: CSARVGAGANTQYF
cdr3_nt: TGCAGTGCTAGAGTAGGGGCAGGGGCGAATACGCAGTATTTT

v_call: TRBV29-1
j_call: TRBJ2-7
clone_size: many
cdr3_length: 11
d_call: -
cdr3_aa: CSGVWIDEQYF
cdr3_nt: TGCAGCGGGGTATGGATCGACGAGCAGTACTTC

v_call: TRBV6-1
j_call: TRBJ2-6
clone_size: few
cdr3_length: 15
d_call: -
cdr3_aa: CASSSMKGGANVLTF
cdr3_nt: TGTGCCAGCAGCTCCATGAAGGGTGGGGCCAACGTCCTGACTTTC

v_call: TRBV24-1
j_call: TRBJ1-5
clone_size: few
cdr3_length: 15
d_call: -
cdr3_aa: CATSDSGGSNQPQHF
cdr3_nt: TGTGCCACCAGTGATTCGGGGGGGTCCAATCAGCCCCAGCATTTT

v_call: TRBV12-3/TRBV12-4
j_call: TRBJ2-5
clone_size: -
cdr3_length: 15
d_call: -
cdr3_aa: CASSFYGGSQETQYF
cdr3_nt: TGTGCCAGCAGTTTTTATGGCGGGTCACAAGAGACCCAGTACTTC

v_call: TRBV2
j_call: TRBJ2-1
clone_size: -
cdr3_length: 15
d_call: -
cdr3_aa: CASTQGTSRYNEQFF
cdr3_nt: TGTGCCAGCACCCAGGGAACTAGTCGCTACAATGAGCAGTTCTTC

v_call: TRBV12-3/TRBV12-4
j_call: TRBJ1-4
clone_size: many
cdr3_length: 14
d_call: TRBD1
cdr3_aa: CASTVTGGRGKLFF
cdr3_nt: TGTGCCAGCACCGTGACAGGGGGTCGGGGAAAACTGTTTTTT

v_call: TRBV24-1
j_call: TRBJ2-1
clone_size: few
cdr3_length: 15
d_call: TRBD2
cdr3_aa: CATSDRSGSFNEQFF
cdr3_nt: TGTGCCACCAGTGATAGAAGCGGGAGTTTCAATGAGCAGTTCTTC

v_call: TRBV13
j_call: TRBJ2-1
clone_size: -
cdr3_length: 15
d_call: TRBD2
cdr3_aa: CASTLKASGRNEQFF
cdr3_nt: TGTGCCAGCACCCTAAAGGCTAGCGGGAGAAATGAGCAGTTCTTC

v_call: TRBV12-3/TRBV12-4
j_call: TRBJ2-1
clone_size: many
cdr3_length: 15
d_call: TRBD2
cdr3_aa: CASIKGGSVYNEQFF
cdr3_nt: TGTGCCAGCATTAAAGGCGGGAGTGTTTACAATGAGCAGTTCTTC

v_call: TRBV7-2
j_call: TRBJ2-1
clone_size: -
cdr3_length: 14
d_call: -
cdr3_aa: CASSSRLGNNEQFF
cdr3_nt: TGTGCCAGCAGCTCAAGACTAGGGAACAATGAGCAGTTCTTC